These 15 T cell receptor beta chains originate from one sample sequenced in a study of T cell repertoires in cytomegalovirus infection. Each CDR3 protein gets one entry after TCRdb re-called the reads with MiXCR. Among about 330,000 distinct CDR3 sequences listed, over 7.5% were seen once. The sample consisted of PBMCs. All receptors come from a human donor in good health (CMV status not recorded). Some clones in this sample may be carry-over from other donors' samples.

This clonotype was detected ten times or more. The chain uses TRBV28 and TRBJ1-1; D might be TRBD1 (6 bases). V lost 3 bases and J 8 bases, leaving 16 bases between the germline ends. The CDR3 is 14 amino acids. Germline CDR1 and CDR2: MDHEN and SYDVKM. The CDR3 DNA reads TGTGCCAGCAGTTTTGGGGGCGGGAATAAGGAAGCTTTCTTT. This gives the protein CASSFGGGNKEAFF.

V and J are TRBV28 and TRBJ2-4, with D perhaps being TRBD1 or TRBD2 (7 bases each). The V and J ends lost 3 bases and 2 bases respectively, with 14 bases between them. The CDR3 loop spans 16 amino acids. CDR1 and CDR2 from the germline V gene are MDHEN and SYDVKM. CDR3 DNA: TGTGCCAGCAGTTTGGGTCAGGGGGGGACCAAAAACATTCAGTACTTC. Translating gives CASSLGQGGTKNIQYF.

This clonotype has more than one count but fewer than ten. The V call is TRBV6-5, the J call TRBJ2-7; D perhaps matches TRBD1 (6 bases). V was shortened by 5 bases and J by 4 bases, with 12 bases between the two germline ends. Germline V lookup: CDR1 MNHEY, CDR2 SVGAGI. The CDR3 contains 13 residues. The CDR3 loop is CASSPRGKYEQYF. In DNA form, the CDR3 reads TGTGCCAGCAGTCCCAGGGGAAAGTACGAGCAGTACTTC.

This clonotype was counted a few times. The V and J genes are TRBV30 and TRBJ1-2, with D hard to call. V lost 3 bases and J lost 3, with 8 bases in between. The CDR3 runs to 12 residues. Germline CDR1 GTSNPN, CDR2 SVGIG (reference sequence). CDR3 coding DNA: TGTGCCTGGAGCGACGGGCACTATGGCTACACCTTC. Translated, it gives CAWSDGHYGYTF.

This clonotype is a singleton in its sample. A much larger clone differs by one base, so this may be a read error. The rearrangement joins TRBV7-4 to TRBJ2-7; TRBD2 might be the D (6 bases). V dropped 5 bases and J dropped 7 bases, with 15 bases sitting between them. CDR3 length: 13 amino acids. Germline CDR1 is SGHVT and CDR2 is SQSDAQ. The CDR3 spells CASSPTGEWEQYF. In nucleotides, the CDR3 is TGTGCCAGCAGCCCCACGGGGGAGTGGGAGCAGTACTTC.

This clonotype occurred many times. The gene calls are TRBV15 and TRBJ2-4, with 8 bases that match TRBD2. Germline CDR1 LNHNV, CDR2 YYDKDF (reference sequence). This CDR3 is built from 18 residues. J lost 8 bases, V lost 4 bases, and 19 bases had no gene match. The CDR3 spells CATSNSLPGLGEADIQYF. In DNA, the CDR3 is TGTGCCACCAGCAATTCCCTTCCGGGACTAGGAGAGGCTGACATTCAGTACTTC. Combining the CDR3 with reference TRBV15 and TRBJ2-4 gives the whole variable domain DAMVIQNPRYQVTQFGKPVTLSCSQTLNHNVMYWYQQKSSQAPKLLFHYYDKDFNNEADTPDNFQSRRPNTSFCFLDIRSPGLGDTAMYLCATSNSLPGLGEADIQYFGAGTRLSVL.

This clonotype appeared many times. This chain connects TRBV28 to TRBJ2-5; 10 positions agree with TRBD2. CDR3 length: 18 amino acids. V was clipped by 1 base and J by 7 bases; unmatched bases: 15. Germline loops: CDR1 MDHEN, CDR2 SYDVKM. CDR3 sequence reads: CASSLSRTSGNSRGTQYF. The CDR3 nucleotides read TGTGCCAGCAGTTTATCGAGGACTAGCGGAAACTCAAGGGGGACCCAGTACTTC.

This clonotype has at least ten counts. This chain links TRBV7-9 with TRBJ1-6; 7 bases are a match to TRBD1. The CDR3 loop spans 14 amino acids. Germline CDR1 and CDR2: SEHNR and FQNEAQ (reference sequence). Trimming took 5 bases from V and 5 from J; bases not matched to a gene: 3. CDR3: CASSLGTDNSPLHF. CDR3 DNA: TGTGCCAGCAGCCTCGGGACAGATAATTCACCCCTCCACTTT.

This clonotype was recorded at least ten times. The chain carries TRBV7-8 and TRBJ2-5; 7 nucleotides align to TRBD2. CDR3 length: 15 residues. The V gene's germline CDR1 is SGHVS and CDR2 FQNEAQ. J lost 2 bases, V lost 1 base, and 4 bases had no gene match. DNA for the CDR3: TGTGCCAGCAGCTTAGGGGGGGGGGATCAAGAGACCCAGTACTTC. It yields the protein CASSLGGGDQETQYF.

V is TRBV11-2 and J is TRBJ1-2; unclear D gene. Looked up from germline, CDR1 is SGHAT and CDR2 is FQNNGV. Deletions cut 0 bases from V and 3 bases from J, with 11 bases between. CDR3 length: 15 amino acids. The CDR3: CASSLDARTDYGYTF. CDR3 DNA: TGTGCCAGCAGCTTAGATGCCAGGACGGACTATGGCTACACCTTC. Full variable domain (rest looked up from reference TRBV11-2 and TRBJ1-2): EAGVAQSPRYKIIEKRQSVAFWCNPISGHATLYWYQQILGQGPKLLIQFQNNGVVDDSQLPKDRFSAERLKGVDSTLKIQPAKLEDSAVYLCASSLDARTDYGYTFGSGTRLTVV.

The chain joins TRBV19 to TRBJ1-5; D possibly corresponds to TRBD1 (6 bases). Germline values: CDR1 LNHDA, CDR2 SQIVND (reference sequence). V lost 8 bases and J 0 bases, leaving 14 bases between the germline ends. The CDR3 loop spans 15 amino acids. The CDR3 DNA reads TGTGCCAGTTTTCCAGGGGATTATAGCAATCAGCCCCAGCATTTT. Translating it yields CASFPGDYSNQPQHF.

The chain has TRBV11-2 and TRBJ2-3; either TRBD1 or TRBD2 may fit D (5 bases each). The CDR3 has 15 amino acids. The V gene's germline CDR1 is SGHAT and CDR2 FQNNGV. Deletions cut 5 bases from V and 0 bases from J, with 12 bases between. The CDR3 DNA is TGTGCCAGCAGCCCGAGGGCAGGGAGCACAGATACGCAGTATTTT. This sequence encodes CASSPRAGSTDTQYF. The full variable domain, completed using reference TRBV11-2 and TRBJ2-3, is EAGVAQSPRYKIIEKRQSVAFWCNPISGHATLYWYQQILGQGPKLLIQFQNNGVVDDSQLPKDRFSAERLKGVDSTLKIQPAKLEDSAVYLCASSPRAGSTDTQYFGPGTRLTVL.

Ten or more counts support this clonotype. The chain recombines TRBV7-8 with TRBJ1-5; unclear D gene. The CDR3 spans 12 residues. Germline CDR1 SGHVS, CDR2 FQNEAQ. The V end was cut by 5 bases, the J end by 6 bases, with 8 bases between. The CDR3: CASSPSGQPQHF. The CDR3 DNA reads as TGTGCCAGCAGCCCTTCGGGTCAGCCCCAGCATTTT.

This clonotype was seen repeatedly, ten times or more. The rearrangement joins TRBV7-9 to TRBJ2-1; no definite D call. The CDR3 loop spans 12 amino acids. Germline loops: CDR1 SEHNR, CDR2 FQNEAQ (reference sequence). Trimming stripped 1 base from V and 8 bases from J, with 6 bases between. This CDR3 is CASSLEYYEQFF. The CDR3 DNA reads as TGTGCCAGCAGCTTAGAGTACTATGAGCAGTTCTTC.

V and J are TRBV20-1 and TRBJ2-5, with D perhaps matching TRBD2 (5 bases). The CDR3 is 12 residues long. Germline V gene lookup returns CDR1 DFQATT and CDR2 SNEGSKA (reference sequence). Trimming stripped 6 bases from V and 4 bases from J, with 12 bases between. Written as DNA, the CDR3 is TGCAGTGCGGGTGTAGGGAGAGAGACCCAGTACTTC. This codes for CSAGVGRETQYF.